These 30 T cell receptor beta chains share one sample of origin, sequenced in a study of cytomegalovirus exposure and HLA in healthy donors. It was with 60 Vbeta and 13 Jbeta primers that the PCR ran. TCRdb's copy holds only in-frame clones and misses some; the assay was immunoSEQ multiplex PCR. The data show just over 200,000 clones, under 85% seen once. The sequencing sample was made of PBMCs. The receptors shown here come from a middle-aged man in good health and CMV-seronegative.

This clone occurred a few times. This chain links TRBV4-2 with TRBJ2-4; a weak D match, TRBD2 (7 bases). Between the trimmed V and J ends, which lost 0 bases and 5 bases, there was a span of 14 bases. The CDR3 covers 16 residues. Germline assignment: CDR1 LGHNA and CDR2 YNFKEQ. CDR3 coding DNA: TGTGCCAGCAGCCAAGATCGGGGGGCGGAGCAAAACATTCAGTACTTC. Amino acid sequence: CASSQDRGAEQNIQYF.

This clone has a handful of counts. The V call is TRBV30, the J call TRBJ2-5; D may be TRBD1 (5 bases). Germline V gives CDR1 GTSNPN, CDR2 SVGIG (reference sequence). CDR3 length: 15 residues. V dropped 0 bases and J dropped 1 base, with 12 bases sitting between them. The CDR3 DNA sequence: TGTGCCTGGAGTGTTCGGACACCGAGCCAAGAGACCCAGTACTTC. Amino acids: CAWSVRTPSQETQYF.

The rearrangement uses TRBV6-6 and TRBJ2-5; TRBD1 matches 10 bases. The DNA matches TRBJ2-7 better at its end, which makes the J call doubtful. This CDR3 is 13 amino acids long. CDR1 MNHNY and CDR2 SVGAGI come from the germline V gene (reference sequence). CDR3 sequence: CASRDRGANEQYF. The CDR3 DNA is TGTGCCAGCAGGGACAGGGGGGCGAACGAGCAGTACTTC.

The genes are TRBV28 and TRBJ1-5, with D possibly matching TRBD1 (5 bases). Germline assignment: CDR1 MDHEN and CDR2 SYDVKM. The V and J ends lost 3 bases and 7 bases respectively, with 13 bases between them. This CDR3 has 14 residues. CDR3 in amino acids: CASSFRQGRQPQHF. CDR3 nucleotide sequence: TGTGCCAGCAGTTTTCGGCAGGGAAGACAGCCCCAGCATTTT.

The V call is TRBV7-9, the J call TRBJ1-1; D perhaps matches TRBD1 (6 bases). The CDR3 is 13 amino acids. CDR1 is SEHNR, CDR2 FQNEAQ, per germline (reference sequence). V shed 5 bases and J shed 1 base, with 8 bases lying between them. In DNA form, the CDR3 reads TGTGCCAGCAGCCCACAGGGGAACACTGAAGCTTTCTTT. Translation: CASSPQGNTEAFF.

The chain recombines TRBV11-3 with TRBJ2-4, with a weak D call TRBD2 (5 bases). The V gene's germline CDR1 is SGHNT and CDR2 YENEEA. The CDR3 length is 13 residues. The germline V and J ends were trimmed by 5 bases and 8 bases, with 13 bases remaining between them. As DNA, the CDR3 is TGTGCCAGCAGCCAGGCCGGGATGGACATTCAGTACTTC. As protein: CASSQAGMDIQYF.

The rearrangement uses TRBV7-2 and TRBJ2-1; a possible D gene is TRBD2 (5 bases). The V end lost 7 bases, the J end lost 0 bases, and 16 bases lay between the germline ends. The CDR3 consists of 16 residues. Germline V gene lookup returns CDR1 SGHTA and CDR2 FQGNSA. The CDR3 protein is CASKTLAPTSYNEQFF. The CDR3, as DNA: TGTGCCAGCAAGACCCTAGCACCTACCTCCTACAATGAGCAGTTCTTC. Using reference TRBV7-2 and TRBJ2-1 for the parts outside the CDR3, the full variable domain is GAGVSQSPSNKVTEKGKDVELRCDPISGHTALYWYRQSLGQGLEFLIYFQGNSAPDKSGLPSDRFSAERTGGSVSTLTIQRTQQEDSAVYLCASKTLAPTSYNEQFFGPGTRLTVL.

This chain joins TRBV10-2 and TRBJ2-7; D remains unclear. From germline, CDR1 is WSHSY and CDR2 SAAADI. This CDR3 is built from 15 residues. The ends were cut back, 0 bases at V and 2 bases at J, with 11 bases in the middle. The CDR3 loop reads CASSESPTLPYEQYF. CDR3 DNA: TGCGCCAGCAGTGAGTCGCCGACACTGCCCTACGAGCAGTACTTC.

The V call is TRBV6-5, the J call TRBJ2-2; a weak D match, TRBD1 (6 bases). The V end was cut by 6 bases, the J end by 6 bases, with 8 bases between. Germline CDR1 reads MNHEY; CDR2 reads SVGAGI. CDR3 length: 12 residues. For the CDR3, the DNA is TGTGCCAGCAGCAGGGGTCCCGGGGAGCTGTTTTTT. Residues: CASSRGPGELFF.

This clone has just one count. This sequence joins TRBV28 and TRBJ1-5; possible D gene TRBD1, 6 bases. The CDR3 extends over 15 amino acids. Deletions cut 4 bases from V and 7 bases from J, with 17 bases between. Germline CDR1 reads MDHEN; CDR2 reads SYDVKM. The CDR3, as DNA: TGTGCCAGCAGTTCTTTCAGGGCACAGGGCCAGCCCCAGCATTTT. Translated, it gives CASSSFRAQGQPQHF.

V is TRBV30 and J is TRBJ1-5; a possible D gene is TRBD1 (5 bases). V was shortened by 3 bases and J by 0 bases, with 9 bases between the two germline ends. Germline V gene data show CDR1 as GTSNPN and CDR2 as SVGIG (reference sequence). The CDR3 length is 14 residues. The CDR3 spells CAWRGTVSNQPQHF. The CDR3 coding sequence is TGTGCCTGGAGGGGGACTGTTAGCAATCAGCCCCAGCATTTT. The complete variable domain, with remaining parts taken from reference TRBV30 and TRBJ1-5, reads SQTIHQWPATLVQPVGSPLSLECTVEGTSNPNLYWYRQAAGRGLQLLFYSVGIGQISSEVPQNLSASRPQDRQFILSSKKLLLSDSGFYLCAWRGTVSNQPQHFGDGTRLSIL.

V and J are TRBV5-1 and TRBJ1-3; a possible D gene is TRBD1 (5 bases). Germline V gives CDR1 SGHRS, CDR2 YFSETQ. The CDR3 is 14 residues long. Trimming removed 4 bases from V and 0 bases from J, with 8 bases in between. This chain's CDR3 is CASSIRDSGNTIYF. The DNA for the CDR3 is TGCGCCAGCAGCATCAGGGACTCTGGAAACACCATATATTTT.

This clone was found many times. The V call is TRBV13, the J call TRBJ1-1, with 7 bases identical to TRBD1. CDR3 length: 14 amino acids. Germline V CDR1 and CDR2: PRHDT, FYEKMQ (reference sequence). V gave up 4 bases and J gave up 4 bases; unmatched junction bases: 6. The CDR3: CASSSTGDGTEAFF. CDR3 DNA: TGTGCCAGCAGCTCCACAGGGGATGGCACTGAAGCTTTCTTT.

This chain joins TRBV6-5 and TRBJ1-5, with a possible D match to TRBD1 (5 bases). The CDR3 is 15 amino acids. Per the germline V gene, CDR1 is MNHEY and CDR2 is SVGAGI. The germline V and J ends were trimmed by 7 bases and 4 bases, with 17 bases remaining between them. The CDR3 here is CASKSRDLLNQPQHF. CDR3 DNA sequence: TGTGCCAGCAAAAGCCGGGACTTACTAAATCAGCCCCAGCATTTT.

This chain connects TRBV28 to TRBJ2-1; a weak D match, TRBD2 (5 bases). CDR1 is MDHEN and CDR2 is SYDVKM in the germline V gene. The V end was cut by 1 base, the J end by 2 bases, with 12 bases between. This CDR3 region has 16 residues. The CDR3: CASSLSRGSPYNEQFF. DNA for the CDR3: TGTGCCAGCAGTTTATCAAGAGGGAGCCCCTACAATGAGCAGTTCTTC.

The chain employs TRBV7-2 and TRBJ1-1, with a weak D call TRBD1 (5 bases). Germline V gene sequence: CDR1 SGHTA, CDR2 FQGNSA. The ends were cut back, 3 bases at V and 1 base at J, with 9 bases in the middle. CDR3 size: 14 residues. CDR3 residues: CASSFRATNTEAFF. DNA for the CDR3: TGTGCCAGCAGCTTCAGGGCGACGAACACTGAAGCTTTCTTT.

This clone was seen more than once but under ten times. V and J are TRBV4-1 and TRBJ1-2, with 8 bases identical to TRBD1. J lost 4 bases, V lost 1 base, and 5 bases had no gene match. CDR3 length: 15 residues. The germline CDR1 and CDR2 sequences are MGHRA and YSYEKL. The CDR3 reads CASSQAGGAVYGYTF. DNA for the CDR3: TGCGCCAGCAGCCAAGCAGGGGGCGCAGTCTATGGCTACACCTTC.

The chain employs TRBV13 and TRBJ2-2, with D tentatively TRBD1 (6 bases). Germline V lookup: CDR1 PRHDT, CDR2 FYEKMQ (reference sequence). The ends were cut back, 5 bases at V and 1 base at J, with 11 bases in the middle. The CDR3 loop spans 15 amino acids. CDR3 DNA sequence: TGTGCCAGCAGCCCCTCGACAGGGAACACCGGGGAGCTGTTTTTT. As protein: CASSPSTGNTGELFF.

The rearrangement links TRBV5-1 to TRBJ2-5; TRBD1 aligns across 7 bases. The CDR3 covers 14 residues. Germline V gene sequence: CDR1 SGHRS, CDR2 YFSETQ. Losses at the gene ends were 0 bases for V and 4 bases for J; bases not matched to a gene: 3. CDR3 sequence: CASSLETGAETQYF. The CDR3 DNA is TGCGCCAGCAGCTTGGAAACAGGGGCAGAGACCCAGTACTTC.

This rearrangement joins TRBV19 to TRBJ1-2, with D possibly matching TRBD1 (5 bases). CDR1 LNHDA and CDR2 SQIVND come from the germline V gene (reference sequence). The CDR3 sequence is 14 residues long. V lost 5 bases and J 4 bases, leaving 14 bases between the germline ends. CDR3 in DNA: TGTGCCAGTAGTCACCCTCCAGACAGCTATGGCTACACCTTC. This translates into CASSHPPDSYGYTF.

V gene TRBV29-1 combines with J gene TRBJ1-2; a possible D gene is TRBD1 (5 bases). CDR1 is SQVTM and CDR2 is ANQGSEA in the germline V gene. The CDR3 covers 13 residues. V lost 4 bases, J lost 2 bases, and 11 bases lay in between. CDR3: CSVVADMNYGYTF. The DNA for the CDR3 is TGCAGCGTTGTTGCGGACATGAACTATGGCTACACCTTC.

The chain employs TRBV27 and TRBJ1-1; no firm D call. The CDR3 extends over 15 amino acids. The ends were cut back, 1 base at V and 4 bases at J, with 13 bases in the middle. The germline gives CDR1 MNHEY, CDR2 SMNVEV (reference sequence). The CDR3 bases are TGTGCCAGCAGTTTATACGGAGGGTCGGGCACTGAAGCTTTCTTT. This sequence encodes CASSLYGGSGTEAFF.

CDR3 coding DNA: TGTGCCAGCAGCGCGAACGGGGGGGGCACTGAAGCTTTCTTT. It specifies CASSANGGGTEAFF. J is TRBJ1-1 and V is TRBV9, with D possibly matching TRBD1 (5 bases). The CDR3 length is 14 residues. Trimming stripped 3 bases from V and 4 bases from J, with 13 bases between. Germline V CDR1 and CDR2: SGDLS, YYNGEE.

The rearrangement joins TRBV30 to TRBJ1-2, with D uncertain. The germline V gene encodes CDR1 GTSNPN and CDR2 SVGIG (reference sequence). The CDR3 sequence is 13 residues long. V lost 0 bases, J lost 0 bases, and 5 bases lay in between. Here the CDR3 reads CAWSVQANYGYTF. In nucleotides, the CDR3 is TGTGCCTGGAGTGTTCAGGCTAACTATGGCTACACCTTC. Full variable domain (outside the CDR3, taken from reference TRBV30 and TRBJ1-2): SQTIHQWPATLVQPVGSPLSLECTVEGTSNPNLYWYRQAAGRGLQLLFYSVGIGQISSEVPQNLSASRPQDRQFILSSKKLLLSDSGFYLCAWSVQANYGYTFGSGTRLTVV.

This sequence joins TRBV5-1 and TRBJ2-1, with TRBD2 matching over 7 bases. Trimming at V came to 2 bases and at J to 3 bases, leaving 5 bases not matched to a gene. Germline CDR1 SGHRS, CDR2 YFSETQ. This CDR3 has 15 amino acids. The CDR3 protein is CASSFGTTIYNEQFF. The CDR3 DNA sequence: TGCGCCAGCAGCTTCGGGACTACTATCTACAATGAGCAGTTCTTC.

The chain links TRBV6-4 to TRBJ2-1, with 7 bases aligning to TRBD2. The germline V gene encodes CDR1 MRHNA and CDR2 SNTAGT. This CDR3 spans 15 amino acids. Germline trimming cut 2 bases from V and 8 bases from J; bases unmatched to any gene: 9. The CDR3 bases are TGTGCCAGCAGTGACGCTAGCGGAGGGAGGGATGAGCAGTTCTTC. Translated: CASSDASGGRDEQFF.

Here the CDR3 reads CASSYSIQGKNEQYF. The CDR3 DNA reads as TGTGCCAGCAGTTACTCGATACAGGGGAAAAACGAGCAGTACTTC. The V gene is TRBV6-6, the J gene TRBJ2-7, with TRBD1 identical over 7 bases. V dropped 0 bases and J dropped 5; count of bases not matched to a gene: 7. Per the germline V gene, CDR1 is MNHNY and CDR2 is SVGAGI (reference sequence). The CDR3 extends over 15 amino acids.

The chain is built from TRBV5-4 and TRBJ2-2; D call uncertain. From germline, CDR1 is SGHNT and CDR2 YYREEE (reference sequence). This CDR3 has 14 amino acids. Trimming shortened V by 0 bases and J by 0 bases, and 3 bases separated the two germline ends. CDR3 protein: CASSLAPNTGELFF. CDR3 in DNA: TGTGCCAGCAGCTTGGCTCCGAACACCGGGGAGCTGTTTTTT.

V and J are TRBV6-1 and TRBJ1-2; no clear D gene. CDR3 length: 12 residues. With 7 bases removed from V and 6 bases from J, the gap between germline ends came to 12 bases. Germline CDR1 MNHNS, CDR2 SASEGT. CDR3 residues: CASITGRDGYTF. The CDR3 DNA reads TGTGCCAGCATTACGGGAAGGGATGGCTACACCTTC.

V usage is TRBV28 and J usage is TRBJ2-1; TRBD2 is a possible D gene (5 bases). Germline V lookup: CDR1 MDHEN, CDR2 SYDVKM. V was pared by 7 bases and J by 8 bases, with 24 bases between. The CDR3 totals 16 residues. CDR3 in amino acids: CASTSPDFRTYDEQFF. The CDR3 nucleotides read TGTGCCAGCACCTCTCCCGACTTTCGGACTTATGATGAGCAGTTCTTC.